These T cell receptor beta chains were read from a single sample in a study of post-analysis software for immune sequencing data. TCRdb fed the PCR reads into MiXCR, producing one record per CDR3 protein. The repertoire holds approximately 770,000 distinct CDR3 sequences, with around 46% as singletons. Sequenced input: blood. The source of these receptors is a girl aged 5 to 17 with multiple sclerosis. Each CDR3 is given with its conserved first and last residue. A D gene is named only where the DNA matches it firmly. The size of a clone is reported for some rows only, either as once, few or many, or as a class for expanded clones.

j_gene: TRBJ2-1
v_gene: TRBV7-7
d_gene: TRBD2
abundance: few
CDR3aa: CASSLAGGPHNEQFF
CDR3nt: TGTGCTAGCAGCTTAGCGGGAGGGCCCCACAATGAGCAGTTCTTC

j_gene: TRBJ1-4
v_gene: TRBV12-3/TRBV12-4
d_gene: NA
abundance: NA
CDR3aa: CASSFRDAERKLFF
CDR3nt: TGTGCCAGCAGCTTCAGGGATGCTGAACGAAAACTGTTTTTT

j_gene: TRBJ2-1
v_gene: TRBV7-2
d_gene: TRBD2
abundance: NA
CDR3aa: CASSLISGGLRSRQFF
CDR3nt: TGTGCCAGCAGCTTAATTTCGGGAGGGCTAAGGTCGAGACAGTTCTTC

j_gene: TRBJ2-1
v_gene: TRBV3-1
d_gene: TRBD2
abundance: NA
CDR3aa: CASSQDLGLAFYNEQFF
CDR3nt: TGTGCCAGCAGCCAGGACCTAGGACTAGCGTTCTACAATGAGCAGTTCTTC

j_gene: TRBJ2-3
v_gene: TRBV12-3/TRBV12-4
d_gene: TRBD2
abundance: NA
CDR3aa: CASRPGGTSGRKDTQYF
CDR3nt: TGTGCCAGCAGGCCCGGGGGGACTAGCGGGAGGAAAGATACGCAGTATTTT

j_gene: TRBJ1-2
v_gene: TRBV5-1
d_gene: TRBD1
abundance: few
CDR3aa: CASSLTGTGADGYTF
CDR3nt: TGCGCCAGCAGCTTGACCGGGACAGGGGCGGATGGCTACACCTTC

j_gene: TRBJ2-5
v_gene: TRBV12-3/TRBV12-4
d_gene: NA
abundance: NA
CDR3aa: CASSFVHGRGETQYF
CDR3nt: TGTGCCAGCAGTTTTGTTCATGGGCGAGGAGAGACCCAGTACTTC

j_gene: TRBJ2-7
v_gene: TRBV28
d_gene: TRBD1
abundance: few
CDR3aa: CASSLPGQGAREQYF
CDR3nt: TGTGCCAGCAGTCTACCGGGACAGGGGGCTAGGGAGCAGTACTTC

j_gene: TRBJ1-6
v_gene: TRBV6-6
d_gene: NA
abundance: NA
CDR3aa: CASSYAGVNSPLHF
CDR3nt: TGTGCCAGCAGTTACGCAGGGGTAAATTCACCCCTCCACTTT

j_gene: TRBJ2-1
v_gene: TRBV4-3
d_gene: TRBD2
abundance: NA
CDR3aa: CASSPSSGLAGVGPYNEQFF
CDR3nt: TGCGCCAGCAGCCCTTCCTCGGGACTAGCGGGAGTAGGGCCCTACAATGAGCAGTTCTTC

j_gene: TRBJ1-2
v_gene: TRBV7-2
d_gene: TRBD1
abundance: few
CDR3aa: CASSLVTGEGIYTF
CDR3nt: TGTGCCAGCAGCTTAGTTACAGGGGAAGGTATCTACACCTTC

j_gene: TRBJ2-7
v_gene: TRBV20-1
d_gene: NA
abundance: NA
CDR3aa: CSASSRGKRGEQYF
CDR3nt: TGCAGTGCTAGCAGCAGGGGTAAGAGGGGCGAGCAGTACTTC

j_gene: TRBJ2-3
v_gene: TRBV3-1
d_gene: NA
abundance: NA
CDR3aa: CASSARGMGVDTQYF
CDR3nt: TGTGCCAGCAGCGCCCGCGGGATGGGTGTAGATACGCAGTATTTT

j_gene: TRBJ2-1
v_gene: TRBV21-1
d_gene: NA
abundance: NA
CDR3aa: CASSKAALGTFYNEQFF
CDR3nt: TGTGCCAGCAGCAAAGCCGCACTGGGGACTTTCTACAATGAGCAGTTCTTC

j_gene: TRBJ2-3
v_gene: TRBV6-1
d_gene: NA
abundance: NA
CDR3aa: CASRRPTPADTQYF
CDR3nt: TGTGCCAGCAGAAGACCGACCCCCGCAGATACGCAGTATTTT

j_gene: TRBJ2-4
v_gene: TRBV20-1
d_gene: NA
abundance: NA
CDR3aa: CSASYRRLAKNIQYF
CDR3nt: TGCAGTGCTAGCTACAGGCGACTAGCCAAAAACATTCAGTACTTC

j_gene: TRBJ2-7
v_gene: TRBV7-9
d_gene: NA
abundance: NA
CDR3aa: CASSPSGDHEQYF
CDR3nt: TGTGCCAGCAGCCCTTCGGGAGACCACGAGCAGTACTTC

j_gene: TRBJ2-7
v_gene: TRBV19
d_gene: NA
abundance: once
CDR3aa: CASTPSVSISAYEQYF
CDR3nt: TGTGCCAGTACCCCGAGTGTGAGTATCTCGGCCTACGAGCAGTACTTC

j_gene: TRBJ2-3
v_gene: TRBV7-2
d_gene: NA
abundance: NA
CDR3aa: CASSLSPGVPTDTQYF
CDR3nt: TGTGCCAGCAGCTTAAGTCCGGGAGTTCCCACAGATACGCAGTATTTT

j_gene: TRBJ2-7
v_gene: TRBV20-1
d_gene: TRBD2
abundance: NA
CDR3aa: CSASRASGDYEQYF
CDR3nt: TGCAGTGCTAGTAGGGCTAGCGGGGACTACGAGCAGTACTTC

j_gene: TRBJ1-1
v_gene: TRBV7-3
d_gene: TRBD1
abundance: NA
CDR3aa: CASSLSPGGMTEAFF
CDR3nt: TGTGCCAGCAGCTTATCTCCAGGGGGAATGACTGAAGCTTTCTTT

j_gene: TRBJ2-4
v_gene: TRBV4-1
d_gene: NA
abundance: NA
CDR3aa: CASSHPDSALWEQYF
CDR3nt: TGCGCCAGCAGTCACCCAGACAGTGCCCTTTGGGAGCAGTACTTC

j_gene: TRBJ2-7
v_gene: TRBV7-2
d_gene: NA
abundance: NA
CDR3aa: CASSLSAKTYEQYF
CDR3nt: TGTGCCAGCAGCTTAAGCGCGAAGACCTACGAGCAGTACTTC

j_gene: TRBJ2-2
v_gene: TRBV20-1
d_gene: NA
abundance: NA
CDR3aa: CSARDWQGNTGELFF
CDR3nt: TGCAGTGCTAGAGATTGGCAGGGGAACACCGGGGAGCTGTTTTTT

j_gene: TRBJ2-1
v_gene: TRBV20-1
d_gene: NA
abundance: NA
CDR3aa: CSAHLYQRRSDNEQCF
CDR3nt: TGCAGTGCTCACCTATACCAGCGGCGGTCTGACAATGAGCAGTGCTTC

j_gene: TRBJ2-1
v_gene: TRBV7-9
d_gene: TRBD2
abundance: NA
CDR3aa: CASSLIAGVRNEQFF
CDR3nt: TGTGCCAGCAGCTTGATTGCGGGAGTAAGGAATGAGCAGTTCTTC

j_gene: TRBJ2-7
v_gene: TRBV12-3/TRBV12-4
d_gene: TRBD1
abundance: NA
CDR3aa: CASKTGGSREQYF
CDR3nt: TGTGCCAGCAAGACAGGGGGCAGTAGGGAGCAGTACTTC

j_gene: TRBJ2-5
v_gene: TRBV10-3
d_gene: NA
abundance: NA
CDR3aa: CAISVGGCETQYF
CDR3nt: TGTGCCATCAGTGTAGGGGGGTGCGAGACCCAGTACTTC

j_gene: TRBJ2-1
v_gene: TRBV4-3
d_gene: NA
abundance: NA
CDR3aa: CAGSQDSSSYNEQFF
CDR3nt: TGCGCCGGCAGCCAAGACTCAAGCTCCTACAATGAGCAGTTCTTC

j_gene: TRBJ2-5
v_gene: TRBV20-1
d_gene: TRBD2
abundance: few
CDR3aa: CSASWSGRETQYF
CDR3nt: TGCAGTGCTAGTTGGAGCGGGAGAGAGACCCAGTACTTC

j_gene: TRBJ2-6
v_gene: TRBV12-3/TRBV12-4
d_gene: NA
abundance: NA
CDR3aa: CACSFERGAGANVLTF
CDR3nt: TGTGCCTGCAGTTTTGAGAGAGGAGCTGGGGCCAACGTCCTGACTTTC

j_gene: TRBJ1-1
v_gene: TRBV13
d_gene: NA
abundance: few
CDR3aa: CASSWKWATEAFF
CDR3nt: TGTGCCAGCAGCTGGAAGTGGGCCACTGAAGCTTTCTTT

j_gene: TRBJ2-5
v_gene: TRBV7-2
d_gene: NA
abundance: NA
CDR3aa: CASSQTGNGGTQYF
CDR3nt: TGTGCCAGCAGCCAGACAGGAAACGGAGGGACCCAGTACTTC

j_gene: TRBJ2-3
v_gene: TRBV19
d_gene: NA
abundance: NA
CDR3aa: CASDSPGASSTDTQYF
CDR3nt: TGTGCCAGCGACAGCCCCGGGGCCTCTAGCACAGATACGCAGTATTTT

j_gene: TRBJ2-7
v_gene: TRBV6-2/TRBV6-3
d_gene: NA
abundance: NA
CDR3aa: CASTRLLADYEQYF
CDR3nt: TGTGCCAGCACTCGCCTGCTAGCCGACTACGAGCAGTACTTC

j_gene: TRBJ1-2
v_gene: TRBV5-1
d_gene: TRBD1
abundance: few
CDR3aa: CASSPWGQGDGYTF
CDR3nt: TGCGCCAGCAGCCCATGGGGACAGGGTGACGGCTACACCTTC

j_gene: TRBJ2-5
v_gene: TRBV4-3
d_gene: TRBD2
abundance: NA
CDR3aa: CASSQGPVLAGGPEETQYF
CDR3nt: TGCGCCAGCAGCCAAGGCCCAGTCCTAGCGGGAGGGCCAGAAGAGACCCAGTACTTC

j_gene: TRBJ2-1
v_gene: TRBV12-3/TRBV12-4
d_gene: NA
abundance: NA
CDR3aa: CASSTGTTHDEQFF
CDR3nt: TGTGCCAGCAGTACCGGGACCACCCACGATGAGCAGTTCTTC

j_gene: TRBJ1-4
v_gene: TRBV27
d_gene: TRBD1
abundance: NA
CDR3aa: CASSWTGGTNEKLFF
CDR3nt: TGTGCCAGCAGTTGGACAGGGGGCACTAATGAAAAACTGTTTTTT

j_gene: TRBJ2-3
v_gene: TRBV5-1
d_gene: NA
abundance: NA
CDR3aa: CASTPTGRVGDTQYF
CDR3nt: TGCGCCAGCACCCCAACAGGGAGGGTGGGCGATACGCAGTATTTT

j_gene: TRBJ2-5
v_gene: TRBV20-1
d_gene: NA
abundance: NA
CDR3aa: CSASGSHQETQYF
CDR3nt: TGCAGTGCTAGCGGGAGCCACCAAGAGACCCAGTACTTC

j_gene: TRBJ2-1
v_gene: TRBV2
d_gene: NA
abundance: NA
CDR3aa: CANSDGTVERSRFGEQFF
CDR3nt: TGTGCCAACAGTGACGGGACTGTTGAGCGCTCCCGTTTTGGTGAGCAGTTCTTC

j_gene: TRBJ2-7
v_gene: TRBV7-8
d_gene: TRBD2
abundance: NA
CDR3aa: CASSLSKVAGALCEQYF
CDR3nt: TGTGCCAGCAGCTTATCCAAGGTAGCGGGAGCCTTATGCGAGCAGTACTTC